These 18 T cell receptor beta chains came from one sample sequenced in a study of cytomegalovirus exposure and HLA in healthy donors. The study ran its PCR with 60 Vbeta and 13 Jbeta primers. The method was immunoSEQ multiplex PCR; TCRdb's version includes in-frame clones alone and lacks a portion of them. The profile shows 200,000 to 300,000 clones, roughly 86% of them singletons. The sequenced sample consisted of PBMCs. The source is a woman in her thirties or forties in good health and CMV-seropositive.

Regarding this clone: This specimen includes other DNA sequences encoding the same CDR3. The chain links TRBV27 to TRBJ2-1; D remains ambiguous. The germline V gene has CDR1 MNHEY and CDR2 SMNVEV (reference sequence). This CDR3 region has 14 residues. V dropped 2 bases and J dropped 0 bases, with 5 bases sitting between them. Here the CDR3 reads CASSLAASYNEQFF. CDR3 in DNA: TGTGCCAGCAGTTTAGCGGCCTCCTACAATGAGCAGTTCTTC.

The V gene is TRBV5-1, the J gene TRBJ2-3; D call uncertain. CDR3 size: 12 residues. Germline loops: CDR1 SGHRS, CDR2 YFSETQ. Trimming shortened V by 1 base and J by 4 bases, and 4 bases separated the two germline ends. CDR3: CASSLQSDTQYF. CDR3 nucleotides: TGCGCCAGCAGCTTGCAGTCAGATACGCAGTATTTT.

This clone showed up just once. The V call is TRBV14, the J call TRBJ2-1; D not certain. This CDR3 has 12 amino acids. Germline loops: CDR1 SGHDN, CDR2 FVKESK. V shed 0 bases and J shed 12 bases, with 9 bases lying between them. CDR3 nucleotides: TGTGCCAGCAGCCAAGAGGAGATAACGCAGTTCTTC. Translating it yields CASSQEEITQFF.

This clone was seen only once. The J gene is TRBJ2-7, the V gene TRBV10-3, with 13 bases identical to TRBD2. Germline assignment: CDR1 ENHRY and CDR2 SYGVKD. This CDR3 has 19 amino acids. V lost 0 bases, J lost 6 bases, and 14 bases stayed unmatched. The CDR3 is CAISESGRTSGGAPFEQYF. Written as DNA, the CDR3 is TGTGCCATCAGTGAGTCGGGTAGGACTAGCGGGGGTGCCCCTTTCGAGCAGTACTTC.

The chain joins TRBV5-1 to TRBJ2-7; TRBD2 matches 8 bases. The CDR3 spans 16 residues. Germline CDR1 SGHRS, CDR2 YFSETQ. V lost 2 bases and J lost 6; bases outside the gene matches: 13. CDR3 sequence: CASSFLPAGEPREQYF. DNA of the CDR3: TGCGCCAGCAGCTTTCTACCAGCGGGAGAACCCCGCGAGCAGTACTTC.

This clone was recorded once. This chain links TRBV9 with TRBJ1-4, with D unclear. This CDR3 is built from 15 residues. CDR1 and CDR2 (germline): SGDLS, YYNGEE. V was pared by 0 bases and J by 0 bases, with 6 bases between. The chain's CDR3 is CASSVVGATNEKLFF. The CDR3 coding sequence is TGTGCCAGCAGCGTAGTCGGGGCAACTAATGAAAAACTGTTTTTT.

This chain connects TRBV27 to TRBJ2-3; 10 bases are a match to TRBD2. CDR3 size: 16 residues. The germline gives CDR1 MNHEY, CDR2 SMNVEV (reference sequence). The junction had 12 bases not matched to a gene; V was cut back by 6 bases and J by 6 bases. Here the CDR3 DNA reads TGTGCCAGCAGGACCTGGACTAGCGGAACTGGGGATACGCAGTATTTT. Translated, it gives CASRTWTSGTGDTQYF.

This rearrangement joins TRBV7-9 to TRBJ1-1; possible D gene TRBD1, 5 bases. The V and J ends lost 3 bases and 0 bases respectively, with 11 bases between them. Germline-derived CDR1 and CDR2 are SEHNR and FQNEAQ (reference sequence). CDR3 length: 15 amino acids. CDR3 residues: CASSFGGSMNTEAFF. Here the CDR3 DNA reads TGTGCCAGCAGCTTTGGGGGGAGTATGAACACTGAAGCTTTCTTT.

The rearrangement uses TRBV11-2 and TRBJ2-7; 11 bases match TRBD2. V shed 7 bases, J shed 3 bases, and the junction held 17 bases outside the gene matches. Germline CDR1 is SGHAT and CDR2 is FQNNGV. This CDR3 contains 18 residues. The CDR3 reads CASTDSGRASPVLYEQYF. The DNA for the CDR3 is TGTGCCAGCACCGATAGCGGGAGGGCCTCTCCGGTCCTCTACGAGCAGTACTTC.

The chain links TRBV28 to TRBJ2-1; 7 nucleotides agree with TRBD2. Looked up from germline, CDR1 is MDHEN and CDR2 is SYDVKM. This CDR3 spans 15 amino acids. Trimming took 8 bases from V and 3 from J; bases not matched to a gene: 10. CDR3 amino acids: CASAPGGSGYNEQFF. CDR3 in DNA: TGTGCCAGCGCCCCTGGCGGGAGTGGCTACAATGAGCAGTTCTTC.

To note about this clone: Other DNA sequences within the sample encode an identical CDR3. J is TRBJ1-2 and V is TRBV28, with 10 positions matching TRBD1. Germline lookup yields CDR1 MDHEN and CDR2 SYDVKM. This CDR3 is built from 16 residues. Unmatched junction bases numbered 9, after V lost 6 bases and J lost 2 bases. The CDR3 sequence: CASSRTGGGGNYGYTF. In DNA form, the CDR3 reads TGTGCCAGCAGCAGGACAGGGGGTGGGGGAAACTATGGCTACACCTTC.

The chain carries TRBV29-1 and TRBJ2-2, with 10 bases matching TRBD2. The CDR3 spans 16 residues. Germline values: CDR1 SQVTM, CDR2 ANQGSEA. V lost 4 bases to trimming and J lost 4 bases; unmatched junction nucleotides: 9. This CDR3 reads CSVAASGSWGTGELFF. DNA of the CDR3: TGCAGCGTTGCAGCTAGCGGGAGTTGGGGCACCGGGGAGCTGTTTTTT.

A few counts support this clone. The chain combines TRBV30 with TRBJ2-5; a possible D gene is TRBD2 (5 bases). CDR1 is GTSNPN and CDR2 is SVGIG in the germline V gene (reference sequence). Trimming pared 0 bases from V and 6 bases from J, leaving 8 bases between. This CDR3 contains 12 residues. The CDR3 sequence: CAWSVRGQTQYF. The CDR3 DNA is TGTGCCTGGAGTGTACGAGGGCAGACCCAGTACTTC.

Here the CDR3 DNA reads TGCGCCAGCAGCCAAGGGGGCTCAGGATTGTACGAGCAGTACTTC. As protein: CASSQGGSGLYEQYF. J is TRBJ2-7 and V is TRBV4-3, with D tentatively TRBD1 (5 bases). Germline assignment: CDR1 LGHNA and CDR2 YSLEER. The V end was cut by 1 base, the J end by 4 bases, with 14 bases between. The CDR3 length is 15 residues.

This clone is a singleton in its sample. This chain uses TRBV28 with TRBJ2-4; 8 bases are shared with TRBD1. J gave up 5 bases and V 9 bases, and 12 bases lay outside the gene matches. Germline values: CDR1 MDHEN, CDR2 SYDVKM. This CDR3 contains 15 residues. This CDR3 is CARPPEGTGQNIQYF. The CDR3 region has the DNA TGTGCCAGACCGCCAGAGGGGACAGGCCAAAACATTCAGTACTTC.

The V gene is TRBV27, the J gene TRBJ1-6; D is perhaps TRBD1 (5 bases). The germline V and J ends were trimmed by 6 bases and 2 bases, with 20 bases remaining between them. Germline values: CDR1 MNHEY, CDR2 SMNVEV (reference sequence). The CDR3 is made up of 18 amino acids. The CDR3 loop reads CASSPKIRQSTYNSPLHF. In DNA, the CDR3 is TGTGCCAGCAGCCCCAAGATACGACAGTCCACCTATAATTCACCCCTCCACTTT.

DNA for the CDR3: TGCGCCAGCAGCACCGGGACAGGGGGCGAAAATTCACCCCTCCACTTT. Translated: CASSTGTGGENSPLHF. V is TRBV5-1 and J is TRBJ1-6; TRBD1 agrees at 12 bases. Per germline, CDR1 SGHRS and CDR2 YFSETQ. Trimming at V came to 4 bases and at J to 7 bases, leaving 6 bases not matched to a gene. The CDR3 totals 16 residues.

The sample holds a few counts of this clone. The chain carries TRBV29-1 and TRBJ2-1; 10 bases match TRBD2. In germline, CDR1 is SQVTM, CDR2 ANQGSEA. V lost 3 bases, J lost 6 bases, and 5 bases stayed unmatched. The length of the CDR3 is 14 residues. CDR3 sequence reads: CSVDPSGRRNEQFF. The CDR3 DNA follows: TGCAGCGTTGACCCTAGCGGGAGACGCAATGAGCAGTTCTTC.